This T cell receptor (beta chain) derives from a study of cytomegalovirus exposure and HLA in healthy donors. This clone was observed a single time. What it binds is not known. Study-wide results and caveats: The investigators catalogued 180 or so TCR beta chains as cytomegalovirus-associated. In the analysis, some V segments, TRBV6-2 and TRBV6-3 included, were excluded as indistinguishable.

The CDR3 has 14 amino acids. Germline V gene lookup returns CDR1 SGHDT and CDR2 YYEEEE. Trimming removed 4 bases from V and 4 bases from J; junction bases left unmatched: 7. 60 Vbeta and 13 Jbeta primers were used in PCR. Generated by immunoSEQ multiplex PCR, the TCRdb table keeps only in-frame clones and is missing some. The sample comprises around 150,000 clones, 82% of which are singletons, and over 0.85% rests with the top ten. The sequencing input was PBMCs. This TCR derives from a girl aged 2 to 10 in good health and CMV-seropositive. The chain uses TRBV5-6 and TRBJ1-1; 7 nucleotides match TRBD1. The CDR3 is CASSLTGTLTEAFF. CDR3 in DNA: TGTGCCAGCAGCCTGACAGGGACGCTCACTGAAGCTTTCTTT.